The present T cell receptor (beta chain) was sequenced within a study of T cell responses to AZD1222 COVID-19 vaccine. Germline lookup yields CDR1 ENHRY and CDR2 SYGVKD. J gave up 7 bases and V 0 bases, and 5 bases lay outside the gene matches. This CDR3 is built from 14 residues. Some clones are missing from TCRdb's copy, which holds only in-frame ones; the method was immunoSEQ multiplex PCR. The sample yields some 140,000 clones, around 93% seen once. Sequenced here: peripheral blood, sampled 28 days after the second AZD1222 dose. The sequence was collected from an adult who received the AZD1222 COVID-19 vaccine. The chain couples TRBV10-3 to TRBJ1-1, with TRBD1 matching over 7 bases. The CDR3 spells CAISESYGTDEAFF. The CDR3 DNA sequence: TGTGCCATCAGTGAGTCCTATGGGACAGATGAAGCTTTCTTT.